At least ten counts were recorded for the clone carrying this TCR beta chain. Its antigen is not known. The V end lost 6 bases, the J end lost 1 base, and 12 bases lay between the germline ends. The CDR3 is 14 amino acids. The germline V gene encodes CDR1 MDHEN and CDR2 SYDVKM. Amplification targeted the TCR beta CDR3 regions, with RNA transcripts as the source material. Second-round multiplex PCR came after a first-round RT-PCR that employed HTBI primers. From the multiplex PCR reads, TCRdb called clonotypes with MiXCR, one entry per CDR3 protein. In the table there are about 480,000 distinct CDR3 sequences, over 13% of which are singletons. This specimen comes from a study of Graves' ophthalmopathy and Graves' hyperthyroidism. Study-level results: Sensitivity of around 88% and specificity of around 76% were achieved when a 13-signature model separated ophthalmopathy from stable hyperthyroidism. Most thyroid clonotypes with frequency above 0.001 were detected in blood too.

The sequenced sample consisted of blood. This TCR was recovered from a woman aged 30 to 39 with Graves' ophthalmopathy. V gene TRBV28 combines with J gene TRBJ1-1; D unclear. The CDR3 bases are TGTGCCAGCAGGTCGTACGGGGAGAACACTGAAGCTTTCTTT. Translation: CASRSYGENTEAFF.